The 32 T cell receptor beta chains below all came from one sample that was sequenced in a study of blood T cells in healthy people across ages. Combining a sample-barcoded 5' primer with a J-beta primer mix, a second PCR ran for about 7 to 11 cycles. Each CDR3 protein is one row after TCRdb ran MiXCR on the 5' RACE reads. This table has more than 650,000 distinct CDR3 sequences, over 20% appearing once. Sequencing used blood. The receptors shown here come from a man between 65 and 79 years old in good health.

The chain joins TRBV5-1 to TRBJ1-1, with unresolved D. Germline CDR1 and CDR2: SGHRS and YFSETQ. The V and J ends lost 4 bases and 4 bases respectively, with 17 bases between them. The CDR3 runs to 15 residues. The CDR3 reads CASSPSGTTGTEAFF. Written as DNA, the CDR3 is TGCGCCAGCAGCCCATCCGGTACTACGGGCACTGAAGCTTTCTTT.

Only a few counts were recorded for this clonotype. This chain connects TRBV7-9 to TRBJ1-4; TRBD1 aligns across 10 bases. Germline V lookup: CDR1 SEHNR, CDR2 FQNEAQ (reference sequence). With V trimmed by 5 bases and J by 7 bases, 7 bases remained unmatched. The CDR3 loop spans 15 amino acids. The CDR3 nucleotides read TGTGCCAGCAGCCCCTACGGGACAGGGGTTGAAAAACTGTTTTTT. Encoded protein: CASSPYGTGVEKLFF.

V gene TRBV28 combines with J gene TRBJ1-1; weak D call: TRBD1 (5 bases). The CDR3 has 11 residues. V lost 5 bases to trimming and J lost 13 bases, with 14 bases between them. Looked up from germline, CDR1 is MDHEN and CDR2 is SYDVKM. The CDR3, as DNA: TGTGCCAGCAGTCGGGCCCGCAGGGTTTTCTTT. Translating it yields CASSRARRVFF.

This clonotype has a handful of counts. The V call is TRBV5-1, the J call TRBJ1-5, with TRBD1 as a possible D gene (5 bases). V lost 2 bases and J 4 bases, leaving 10 bases between the germline ends. CDR3 length: 14 amino acids. The germline CDR1 and CDR2 sequences are SGHRS and YFSETQ. The CDR3 reads CASSLDGANQPQHF. The CDR3 bases are TGCGCCAGCAGCTTAGATGGGGCGAATCAGCCCCAGCATTTT.

In this sample, this clonotype turned up a few times. The chain is built from TRBV4-1 and TRBJ2-4, with 10 bases lining up with TRBD1. The CDR3 has 16 residues. Looked up from germline, CDR1 is MGHRA and CDR2 is YSYEKL. The V gene end was trimmed by 3 bases and the J gene end by 3 bases; junction bases not matched to a gene: 5. CDR3 amino acids: CASSHVGQGGKNIQYF. The CDR3 DNA is TGCGCCAGCAGCCACGTCGGACAGGGGGGCAAAAACATTCAGTACTTC.

This clonotype came up a few times. The V call is TRBV5-1, the J call TRBJ1-1, with 7 bases aligning to TRBD1. The CDR3 spans 15 residues. Germline assignment: CDR1 SGHRS and CDR2 YFSETQ. The J segment lost 1 base and the V segment lost 5 bases, leaving 8 bases of the junction unmatched. The CDR3 bases are TGCGCCAGCAGACCTGCCGGGACAGCGAACACTGAAGCTTTCTTT. This encodes CASRPAGTANTEAFF.

This clonotype was counted only a few times. The gene calls are TRBV10-3 and TRBJ2-2, with D possibly matching TRBD1 (6 bases). Germline CDR1 ENHRY, CDR2 SYGVKD. This CDR3 region has 15 residues. Trimming took 10 bases from V and 6 from J, leaving 21 bases between them. The DNA for the CDR3 is TGTGCCACCAAATACCTCGACAGGTCCCCCGGGGAGCTGTTTTTT. Protein product: CATKYLDRSPGELFF.

The table lists this clonotype with a few counts. The chain employs TRBV19 and TRBJ2-1; D is undetermined. CDR3 length: 13 amino acids. Germline V gene lookup returns CDR1 LNHDA and CDR2 SQIVND (reference sequence). Deletions cut 4 bases from V and 3 bases from J, with 7 bases between. CDR3 DNA: TGTGCCAGTAGTAGGTTCCTCTACAATGAGCAGTTCTTC. It is translated as CASSRFLYNEQFF.

This clonotype turned up a few times. The CDR3 ends on some other residue instead of the conserved phenylalanine or tryptophan, so this is likely a read error. This chain joins TRBV5-1 and TRBJ1-2; tentative D call: TRBD1 (5 bases). Germline values: CDR1 SGHRS, CDR2 YFSETQ. The CDR3 runs 14 residues. Trimming shortened V by 4 bases and J by 1 base, and 11 bases separated the two germline ends. The CDR3 DNA reads as TGCGCCAGCAGCCCGGGGGGGGATAACTATGGCTACACCCTC. This translates into CASSPGGDNYGYTL.

This clonotype was detected a few times. An end of the junction does not agree with germline; a read error may underlie this. The rearrangement joins TRBV6-5 to TRBJ2-1; D assignment may be TRBD1 or TRBD2 (5 bases each). Germline V gene sequence: CDR1 MNHEY, CDR2 SVGAGI. This CDR3 has 14 amino acids. CDR3 nucleotide sequence: TGCGCCAGCAGCAAAACTGGGGGTCCCTATGAGCAGTTCTTC. Translation: CASSKTGGPYEQFF.

V gene TRBV20-1 combines with J gene TRBJ1-1; 7 bases match TRBD1. CDR3 size: 14 residues. Germline CDR1 is DFQATT and CDR2 is SNEGSKA (reference sequence). J lost 3 bases, V lost 0 bases, and 4 bases had no gene match. The CDR3 reads CSARDPRGYTEAFF. The DNA of the CDR3 is TGCAGTGCTAGAGATCCCAGGGGGTACACTGAAGCTTTCTTT.

The gene calls are TRBV5-1 and TRBJ2-3; D gene unclear. CDR1 and CDR2 (germline): SGHRS, YFSETQ. The CDR3 runs to 13 residues. V lost 4 bases and J lost 2, with 8 bases in between. CDR3 coding DNA: TGCGCCAGCAGCCCCATACTCACAGATACGCAGTATTTT. Translating gives CASSPILTDTQYF.

The V gene is TRBV13, the J gene TRBJ2-7, with unresolved D. Germline V gene sequence: CDR1 PRHDT, CDR2 FYEKMQ (reference sequence). The CDR3 loop spans 13 amino acids. V was clipped by 3 bases and J by 7 bases, with 13 bases between them. The CDR3 sequence: CASSFHFNGEQYF. CDR3 in DNA: TGTGCCAGCAGCTTCCACTTCAACGGGGAGCAGTACTTC.

The chain couples TRBV20-1 to TRBJ2-3, with a possible D match to TRBD1 (6 bases). This CDR3 comprises 13 residues. V lost 8 bases to trimming and J lost 0 bases, with 12 bases between them. Germline CDR1 reads DFQATT; CDR2 reads SNEGSKA (reference sequence). CDR3 in amino acids: CSFRGPSTDTQYF. In DNA form, the CDR3 reads TGCAGTTTCAGGGGACCTAGCACAGATACGCAGTATTTT.

Ten or more counts support this clonotype. This chain joins TRBV12-3 or TRBV12-4 and TRBJ2-3; D gene uncertain. This CDR3 region has 15 residues. The V and J ends lost 3 bases and 0 bases respectively, with 10 bases between them. CDR3 DNA sequence: TGTGCCAGCAGTTTCAACCCCGGAAGCACAGATACGCAGTATTTT. It codes for CASSFNPGSTDTQYF.

This clonotype has more than one count but fewer than ten. The V call is TRBV28, the J call TRBJ1-4; 7 nucleotides agree with TRBD1. V shed 6 bases and J 3 bases; nucleotides not matched to a gene: 7. CDR3 length: 15 amino acids. Germline V lookup: CDR1 MDHEN, CDR2 SYDVKM. CDR3: CASSQPTGSNEKLFF. CDR3 bases: TGTGCCAGCAGCCAACCGACAGGGTCTAATGAAAAACTGTTTTTT.

This clonotype appeared a few times. The genes are TRBV12-3 or TRBV12-4 and TRBJ2-2; perhaps TRBD1 as D (6 bases). The CDR3 runs to 17 residues. Trimming took off 3 bases at V and 0 bases at J, with 14 bases between the two ends. The CDR3 DNA follows: TGTGCCAGCAGTTTGCTGGGGGCGAGCGCGAACACCGGGGAGCTGTTTTTT. Protein: CASSLLGASANTGELFF.

In this sample, this clonotype turned up many times. The rearrangement links TRBV29-1 to TRBJ1-2, with D tentatively TRBD1 (6 bases). The V and J ends lost 4 bases and 2 bases respectively, with 8 bases between them. The CDR3 totals 12 residues. Germline V gene lookup returns CDR1 SQVTM and CDR2 ANQGSEA. CDR3 residues: CSVAQGNYGYTF. The CDR3 DNA is TGCAGCGTTGCCCAGGGGAACTATGGCTACACCTTC.

This chain links TRBV18 with TRBJ2-3; 9 bases are a match to TRBD2. CDR1 KGHSH and CDR2 LQKENI come from the germline V gene. The CDR3 is made up of 15 amino acids. Losses at the gene ends were 8 bases for V and 5 bases for J; bases not matched to a gene: 11. CDR3 amino acids: CASNLAGGPGDTQYF. The DNA of the CDR3 is TGTGCCAGCAACTTGGCGGGGGGGCCTGGAGATACGCAGTATTTT.

The chain couples TRBV7-9 to TRBJ1-1; D not certain. The CDR3 loop spans 11 amino acids. Between the trimmed V and J ends, which lost 5 bases and 7 bases, there was a span of 8 bases. Germline V gives CDR1 SEHNR, CDR2 FQNEAQ (reference sequence). The CDR3 nucleotides are TGTGCCAGCAGCCAGTTGGTTGAAGCTTTCTTT. Amino acids: CASSQLVEAFF.

This clonotype was seen once. The J gene is TRBJ2-3, the V gene TRBV29-1, with a possible D match to TRBD2 (6 bases). Trimming pared 8 bases from V and 0 bases from J, leaving 21 bases between. The CDR3 is 16 amino acids. Germline V gene sequence: CDR1 SQVTM, CDR2 ANQGSEA. CDR3 loop: CSHLQQEGSSTDTQYF. In DNA form, the CDR3 reads TGCAGCCACCTCCAGCAGGAGGGATCTAGCACAGATACGCAGTATTTT.

This clonotype was seen a single time. The chain is built from TRBV29-1 and TRBJ2-5; D might be TRBD2 (7 bases). Per the germline V gene, CDR1 is SQVTM and CDR2 is ANQGSEA. V was shortened by 7 bases and J by 5 bases, with 20 bases between the two germline ends. The CDR3 is 14 amino acids. In DNA form, the CDR3 reads TGCAGCGGTCACAGAGGGGGGGATTTGGAGACCCAGTACTTC. Its protein is CSGHRGGDLETQYF.

This clonotype was recorded at least ten times. The chain employs TRBV6-6 and TRBJ1-1; perhaps TRBD1 as D (5 bases). Germline-derived CDR1 and CDR2 are MNHNY and SVGAGI (reference sequence). Trimming took off 2 bases at V and 7 bases at J, with 11 bases between the two ends. The CDR3 has 13 residues. Here the CDR3 reads CASSYPTEGEAFF. The DNA for the CDR3 is TGTGCCAGCAGTTACCCGACAGAAGGTGAAGCTTTCTTT.

The rearrangement uses TRBV20-1 and TRBJ2-1, with TRBD2 identical over 9 bases. This CDR3 spans 18 amino acids. In germline, CDR1 is DFQATT, CDR2 SNEGSKA (reference sequence). The J segment lost 4 bases and the V segment lost 0 bases, leaving 13 bases of the junction unmatched. The CDR3 spells CSARDRDRPGLAYNEQFF. As DNA, the CDR3 is TGCAGTGCTAGAGATAGGGACCGACCGGGACTAGCATACAATGAGCAGTTCTTC.

This clonotype has just a few counts. The J gene is TRBJ2-3, the V gene TRBV3-1, with 8 bases matching TRBD2. Germline values: CDR1 LGHDT, CDR2 YNNKEL (reference sequence). With 6 bases clipped from V and 3 bases from J, the junction kept 8 bases outside the gene matches. The CDR3 sequence is 15 residues long. Here the CDR3 reads CASSLYRGGTDTQYF. In DNA, the CDR3 is TGTGCCAGCAGTCTGTATCGGGGGGGGACAGATACGCAGTATTTT.

The gene calls are TRBV20-1 and TRBJ2-5; D perhaps matches TRBD2 (5 bases). The DNA matches TRBJ2-7 better at its end, which makes the J call doubtful. Looked up from germline, CDR1 is DFQATT and CDR2 is SNEGSKA (reference sequence). This CDR3 contains 11 residues. CDR3 in amino acids: CSGESEAEQYF. The CDR3, as DNA: TGCAGTGGGGAGAGTGAGGCCGAGCAGTACTTC.

The V call is TRBV7-9, the J call TRBJ1-1, with 12 bases lining up with TRBD1. From germline, CDR1 is SEHNR and CDR2 FQNEAQ (reference sequence). V shed 1 base, J shed 4 bases, and the junction held 4 bases outside the gene matches. This CDR3 is 16 amino acids long. The CDR3 region has the DNA TGTGCCAGCAGCTTAGGGGGACAGGGGGCGGTCACTGAAGCTTTCTTT. Translating gives CASSLGGQGAVTEAFF.

This clonotype was detected a few times. V gene TRBV5-1 combines with J gene TRBJ2-3; D unclear. V lost 0 bases and J 6 bases, leaving 11 bases between the germline ends. The CDR3 loop spans 14 amino acids. Germline values: CDR1 SGHRS, CDR2 YFSETQ. CDR3 residues: CASSLGQWMDTQYF. As DNA, the CDR3 is TGCGCCAGCAGCTTGGGGCAGTGGATGGATACGCAGTATTTT.

As for this clonotype: Germline is not matched at one junction end, which may reflect a read error. The V gene is TRBV24-1, the J gene TRBJ2-1, with D possibly matching TRBD2 (6 bases). The tail of the sequence fits TRBJ2-5 better, so the J call may be wrong. The CDR3 runs 15 residues. Germline CDR1 and CDR2: KGHDR and SFDVKD. The DNA of the CDR3 is TGTGCCGCCAGTGACACTGGGACGGCCGGAGGGGCCCAGTACTTC. Translating gives CAASDTGTAGGAQYF.

The chain joins TRBV28 to TRBJ1-2; D perhaps matches TRBD1 (5 bases). Germline V lookup: CDR1 MDHEN, CDR2 SYDVKM. This CDR3 spans 14 amino acids. Trimming removed 5 bases at V and 7 bases at J, with 17 bases between. The CDR3 DNA follows: TGTGCCAGCAGTCTCTCCAGGGTGTTCGGTGGCTACACCTTC. Translating gives CASSLSRVFGGYTF.

This clonotype was observed a handful of times. J is TRBJ2-1 and V is TRBV7-9; maybe TRBD2 (6 bases). The V end was cut by 0 bases, the J end by 4 bases, with 10 bases between. Germline V gene data show CDR1 as SEHNR and CDR2 as FQNEAQ (reference sequence). The CDR3 spans 15 residues. The CDR3 reads CASSLAQRVYNEQFF. The CDR3 coding sequence is TGTGCCAGCAGCTTAGCCCAGCGGGTTTACAATGAGCAGTTCTTC.

This clonotype was picked up a small number of times. The genes are TRBV7-2 and TRBJ2-3; TRBD2 agrees at 7 bases. The CDR3 is made up of 15 amino acids. CDR1 is SGHTA, CDR2 FQGNSA, per germline. J was trimmed by 5 bases and V by 4 bases; bases with no gene match: 9. The CDR3, as DNA: TGTGCCAGCAGCTCCGGGGGAGGGGTGGGAGATACGCAGTATTTT. The encoded protein is CASSSGGGVGDTQYF.